The 20 T cell receptor beta chains reported below all come from one sample, sequenced in a study of CD8+ T cells in alopecia areata. Following RNA extraction, reverse transcription yielded cDNA that acted as the sequencing template. TCRdb's table, derived via immunoSEQ multiplex PCR, lists solely in-frame clones and lacks some. The sample carries around 190,000 clones, roughly 66% recorded once. Stated treatment: oral pan-JAK inhibitor, 5-10 mg twice daily. The input for sequencing was CD4+ T cells sorted from blood, taken at week 24, from a patient treated with tofacitinib. These receptors were collected from a human donor with alopecia areata.

Here the CDR3 reads CSVEVGITGHYGYTF. As DNA, the CDR3 is TGCAGCGTTGAAGTGGGGATCACAGGGCACTATGGCTACACCTTC. The rearrangement links TRBV29-1 to TRBJ1-2; tentatively, D is TRBD1 (6 bases). The CDR3 has 15 residues. V lost 1 base, J lost 3 bases, and 15 bases lay in between. CDR1 is SQVTM and CDR2 is ANQGSEA in the germline V gene.

The chain couples TRBV23-1 to TRBJ1-4, with a tentative D call TRBD1 (5 bases). TRBV23-1 belongs to the ORF category, with a function that is uncertain. The CDR3 is 14 amino acids. The ends were cut back, 10 bases at V and 6 bases at J, with 18 bases in the middle. CDR3 nucleotides: TGCGCCAACTCCCCCCCAAGGGGAGATGAAAAACTGTTTTTT. Encoded protein: CANSPPRGDEKLFF.

The sample holds a few counts of this clone. The chain combines TRBV7-2 with TRBJ2-1, with 8 bases lining up with TRBD2. This CDR3 is 14 amino acids long. CDR1 and CDR2 (germline): SGHTA, FQGNSA. The trim removed 4 bases at V and 6 bases at J, leaving 5 bases unmatched. The CDR3 loop is CASSWAGGSNEQFF. The CDR3, as DNA: TGTGCCAGCAGCTGGGCGGGGGGAAGCAATGAGCAGTTCTTC.

The chain couples TRBV5-6 to TRBJ2-7; 8 bases are a match to TRBD2. The CDR3 has 15 residues. The V gene's germline CDR1 is SGHDT and CDR2 YYEEEE. The V segment lost 4 bases and the J segment 6 bases; nucleotides outside the gene matches: 12. CDR3 bases: TGTGCCAGCAGCCGACCGGGCGGGGGGTACGGCGAGCAGTACTTC. Translating gives CASSRPGGGYGEQYF.

The chain uses TRBV13 and TRBJ1-6; no reliable D call. The germline V and J ends were trimmed by 2 bases and 7 bases, with 3 bases remaining between them. Germline-derived CDR1 and CDR2 are PRHDT and FYEKMQ (reference sequence). The CDR3 totals 12 residues. CDR3 nucleotide sequence: TGTGCCAGCAGCTTAACAAATTCACCCCTCCACTTT. It encodes CASSLTNSPLHF.

The gene calls are TRBV30 and TRBJ2-7; 9 bases line up with TRBD1. The CDR3 extends over 15 amino acids. The V and J ends lost 3 bases and 4 bases, in that order; junction bases with no gene match: 10. Germline CDR1 reads GTSNPN; CDR2 reads SVGIG (reference sequence). CDR3 loop: CAWRPNRGLKYEQYF. Written as DNA, the CDR3 is TGTGCCTGGAGACCAAACAGGGGGCTAAAGTACGAGCAGTACTTC. The variable domain in full, completed from reference TRBV30 and TRBJ2-7, reads SQTIHQWPATLVQPVGSPLSLECTVEGTSNPNLYWYRQAAGRGLQLLFYSVGIGQISSEVPQNLSASRPQDRQFILSSKKLLLSDSGFYLCAWRPNRGLKYEQYFGPGTRLTVT.

The rearrangement joins TRBV7-2 to TRBJ2-7, with D perhaps matching TRBD1 (5 bases). CDR3 length: 17 amino acids. Trimming took off 2 bases at V and 0 bases at J, with 17 bases between the two ends. The germline gives CDR1 SGHTA, CDR2 FQGNSA. In nucleotides, the CDR3 is TGTGCCAGCAGCTTACGGACACCCCAATACCCCTCCTACGAGCAGTACTTC. This gives the protein CASSLRTPQYPSYEQYF.

The chain couples TRBV2 to TRBJ1-6, with 9 bases identical to TRBD1. V shed 1 base, J shed 7 bases, and the junction held 2 bases outside the gene matches. This CDR3 is 15 amino acids long. From germline, CDR1 is SNHLY and CDR2 FYNNEI. In DNA, the CDR3 is TGTGCCAGCAGTGAAGGAGACAGGGGGAATTCACCCCTCCACTTT. Its translation: CASSEGDRGNSPLHF.

The chain uses TRBV10-3 and TRBJ2-3; TRBD2 matches at 8 bases. The CDR3 covers 15 residues. Trimming removed 4 bases from V and 1 base from J; junction bases left unmatched: 4. The germline gives CDR1 ENHRY, CDR2 SYGVKD. CDR3 amino acids: CAISGLAGRTDTQYF. CDR3 DNA sequence: TGTGCCATCAGTGGTCTAGCGGGCCGCACAGATACGCAGTATTTT.

This clone was counted only a few times. The chain is built from TRBV10-3 and TRBJ2-1; 7 bases match TRBD2. The germline gives CDR1 ENHRY, CDR2 SYGVKD. This CDR3 spans 13 amino acids. J was trimmed by 4 bases and V by 11 bases; bases with no gene match: 8. CDR3 region: CAVWAGEYNEQFF. CDR3 DNA sequence: TGTGCCGTATGGGCGGGGGAGTACAATGAGCAGTTCTTC.

The genes are TRBV7-8 and TRBJ1-1, with TRBD1 matching 12 bases. CDR1 SGHVS and CDR2 FQNEAQ come from the germline V gene. The junction had 3 bases not matched to a gene; V was cut back by 3 bases and J by 1 base. There are 16 residues in the CDR3. The CDR3: CASSFGTGGSNTEAFF. DNA of the CDR3: TGTGCCAGCAGCTTCGGGACAGGGGGCTCGAACACTGAAGCTTTCTTT.

The V and J genes are TRBV11-3 and TRBJ2-1; the D is unclear. CDR1 is SGHNT and CDR2 is YENEEA in the germline V gene. The length of the CDR3 is 11 residues. Trimming cost V 5 bases and J 10 bases, with 9 bases left between them. The CDR3 bases are TGTGCCAGCAGCGTGCTCAGCGAGCAGTTCTTC. Its protein product is CASSVLSEQFF.

This clone came up once. CDR3 nucleotide sequence: TGTGCCAGCAGTGAATCACAGATCAATCAGCCCCAGCATTTT. Translated: CASSESQINQPQHF. The V call is TRBV2, the J call TRBJ1-5; D ambiguous. The V gene lost 2 bases and the J gene lost 3 bases, with 8 bases spanning the gap. The germline gives CDR1 SNHLY, CDR2 FYNNEI. This CDR3 spans 14 amino acids.

V is TRBV27 and J is TRBJ2-7; D may be TRBD1 or TRBD2 (5 bases each). In germline, CDR1 is MNHEY, CDR2 SMNVEV (reference sequence). The CDR3 loop spans 14 amino acids. V was pared by 3 bases and J by 9 bases, with 18 bases between. CDR3 residues: CASSFRGMGVGQYF. The CDR3 region has the DNA TGTGCCAGCAGTTTCCGAGGCATGGGGGTGGGGCAGTACTTC.

The rearrangement uses TRBV4-1 and TRBJ2-3; D not resolved. CDR1 and CDR2 from the germline V gene are MGHRA and YSYEKL. The CDR3 length is 14 residues. V shed 4 bases and J shed 1 base, with 9 bases lying between them. Written as DNA, the CDR3 is TGCGCCAGCAGCCTCGGAAGGGGCACAGATACGCAGTATTTT. Translating gives CASSLGRGTDTQYF.

V and J are TRBV30 and TRBJ1-5; a possible D gene is TRBD1 (6 bases). The germline V gene encodes CDR1 GTSNPN and CDR2 SVGIG (reference sequence). The CDR3 is 14 amino acids. V was shortened by 3 bases and J by 5 bases, with 14 bases between the two germline ends. The CDR3 region is CAWRPGGGDQPQHF. Written as DNA, the CDR3 is TGTGCCTGGAGACCTGGAGGGGGGGATCAGCCCCAGCATTTT.

The chain employs TRBV2 and TRBJ2-1, with 7 bases that match TRBD1. Trimming removed 8 bases from V and 12 bases from J; junction bases left unmatched: 4. CDR1 and CDR2 from the germline V gene are SNHLY and FYNNEI. This CDR3 region has 10 residues. The CDR3 loop is CASYWDRQFF. The CDR3 nucleotides are TGTGCCAGCTACTGGGACAGGCAGTTCTTC.

V gene TRBV9 combines with J gene TRBJ1-6, with 7 bases lining up with TRBD1. CDR1 SGDLS and CDR2 YYNGEE come from the germline V gene. This CDR3 is built from 13 residues. The J segment lost 13 bases and the V segment lost 1 base, leaving 5 bases of the junction unmatched. The CDR3 nucleotides are TGTGCCAGCAGCGTACGATGGGACAGCCCCCTCCACTTT. It yields the protein CASSVRWDSPLHF.

The chain uses TRBV6-1 and TRBJ1-5; 10 bases agree with TRBD1. The CDR3 loop spans 14 amino acids. Per the germline V gene, CDR1 is MNHNS and CDR2 is SASEGT. V gave up 7 bases and J gave up 7 bases; unmatched junction bases: 7. The CDR3, as DNA: TGTGCCAGCATGGGGACAGGGGACTGGCAGCCCCAGCATTTT. It yields the protein CASMGTGDWQPQHF.

This sequence joins TRBV5-6 and TRBJ2-2; TRBD1 matches 7 bases. With 3 bases clipped from V and 0 bases from J, the junction kept 2 bases outside the gene matches. The CDR3 is 15 residues long. Germline loops: CDR1 SGHDT, CDR2 YYEEEE. CDR3 DNA sequence: TGTGCCAGCAGCTCCGGGACAGCGAACACCGGGGAGCTGTTTTTT. This translates into CASSSGTANTGELFF.